Listed here are 11 T cell receptor beta chains from one sample, sequenced in a study of blood T cells in healthy people across ages (dated by TCRdb to the mid-2010s). The receptor library was made with 5' RACE. Sequenced using an Illumina HiSeq 2500. A second roughly 6 to 12 cycle PCR used a sample-barcoded 5' primer and a J-beta primer mix. Using fastp trimming at Q25 and MiXCR clonotype assembly, TCRdb reanalyzed the public sequencing data and kept in-frame beta chains. One record per CDR3 amino acid sequence lists the most common genes and DNA. The sample includes 660,000 or so distinct CDR3 sequences, with 58% observed a single time. 30% to 40% of the sample is in the top ten clones. The sample was blood. Receptors were obtained from a man between 60 and 70 years old in good health.

CDR3 nucleotides: TGCGCCAGCAGCCAAGGGCGGGGAGACTACAATGAGCAGTTCTTC. This translates into CASSQGRGDYNEQFF. The gene calls are TRBV4-1 and TRBJ2-1, with a possible D match to TRBD2 (6 bases). The CDR3 length is 15 residues. CDR1 and CDR2 from the germline V gene are MGHRA and YSYEKL. Trimming took off 1 base at V and 3 bases at J, with 10 bases between the two ends.

Concerning this clonotype: This may stem from a read error, because a much larger clone lies one nucleotide away. The rearrangement uses TRBV5-1 and TRBJ2-1; a possible D gene is TRBD1 (6 bases). Germline V lookup: CDR1 SGHRS, CDR2 YFSETQ. This CDR3 region has 17 residues. The CDR3 sequence: CTSSLALSPTGYNEQFF. The CDR3 region has the DNA TGCACCAGCAGCTTGGCCCTATCTCCAACAGGGTACAATGAGCAGTTCTTC. The full variable domain, in which reference TRBV5-1 and TRBJ2-1 provide the parts outside the CDR3, is KAGVTQTPRYLIKTRGQQVTLSCSPISGHRSVSWYQQTPGQGLQFLFEYFSETQRNKGNFPGRFSGRQFSNSRSEMNVSTLELGDSALYLCTSSLALSPTGYNEQFFGPGTRLTVL.

V gene TRBV4-3 combines with J gene TRBJ2-1; D is ambiguous. The V end was cut by 0 bases, the J end by 12 bases, with 12 bases between. Germline CDR1 is LGHNA and CDR2 is YSLEER. This CDR3 region has 13 residues. The CDR3 region is CASSQDPKSWQFF. In nucleotides, the CDR3 is TGCGCCAGCAGCCAAGATCCGAAGTCCTGGCAGTTCTTC.

The chain couples TRBV29-1 to TRBJ2-7; D may be TRBD1 (6 bases). The ends were cut back, 3 bases at V and 5 bases at J, with 14 bases in the middle. This CDR3 region has 13 residues. In germline, CDR1 is SQVTM, CDR2 ANQGSEA. This CDR3 reads CSVEGKGDNEQYF. CDR3 bases: TGCAGCGTTGAGGGTAAAGGGGACAACGAGCAGTACTTC.

This rearrangement joins TRBV12-3 or TRBV12-4 to TRBJ2-5; D gene unclear. V lost 0 bases and J lost 4, with 9 bases in between. The CDR3 length is 14 residues. In DNA, the CDR3 is TGTGCCAGCAGTTTAGCGAACCTGGTAGAGACCCAGTACTTC. This sequence encodes CASSLANLVETQYF.

This clonotype was counted a few times. The gene calls are TRBV7-9 and TRBJ2-1; D not resolved. Trimming cost V 5 bases and J 3 bases, with 14 bases left between them. CDR1 is SEHNR, CDR2 FQNEAQ, per germline (reference sequence). This CDR3 is built from 15 residues. The CDR3 DNA is TGTGCCAGCAGCCCTCACAGTGCCAACTACAATGAGCAGTTCTTC. This gives the protein CASSPHSANYNEQFF.

This clonotype was observed many times. A much larger clonotype is one base distant, so this may be a read error. V and J are TRBV2 and TRBJ2-5; 9 bases align to TRBD2. Germline assignment: CDR1 SNHLY and CDR2 FYNNEI. The V and J ends lost 8 bases and 1 base, in that order; junction bases with no gene match: 5. The CDR3 totals 14 residues. CDR3 sequence (DNA): TGTGCCAGCGGGGTAGCGGGGGCCCAAGAGACCCAGTACTTC. This sequence encodes CASGVAGAQETQYF.

The CDR3 reads CASSSIVSYEQYF. CDR3 nucleotide sequence: TGTGCCAGCAGTTCGATAGTCTCATACGAGCAGTACTTC. The J gene is TRBJ2-7, the V gene TRBV28; D unresolved. Germline V gene lookup returns CDR1 MDHEN and CDR2 SYDVKM. V lost 4 bases to trimming and J lost 4 bases, with 11 bases between them. This CDR3 is 13 amino acids long.

The V gene is TRBV6-2 or TRBV6-3, the J gene TRBJ1-2, with TRBD1 as a possible D gene (5 bases). V was clipped by 5 bases and J by 8 bases, with 15 bases between them. The germline CDR1 and CDR2 sequences are MNHEY and SVGEGT. The CDR3 loop spans 13 amino acids. CDR3 DNA: TGTGCCAGCAGTGACTTGGGCAGGGACGGCTACACCTTC. Its translation is CASSDLGRDGYTF.

The genes are TRBV7-9 and TRBJ2-7; either TRBD1 or TRBD2 may fit D (7 bases each). The CDR3 has 14 residues. The germline V gene encodes CDR1 SEHNR and CDR2 FQNEAQ (reference sequence). Trimming took 6 bases from V and 2 from J, leaving 14 bases between them. The CDR3 bases are TGTGCCAGCAGGCAGGGGGGGGTTACCTACGAGCAGTACTTC. It yields the protein CASRQGGVTYEQYF.

V gene TRBV5-1 combines with J gene TRBJ1-6; 10 bases are shared with TRBD1. Germline assignment: CDR1 SGHRS and CDR2 YFSETQ. Unmatched junction bases numbered 7, after V lost 7 bases and J lost 9 bases. CDR3 length: 14 amino acids. CDR3 bases: TGCGCCAGCCGAAGCGACAGGGGGCCTTCACCCCTCCACTTT. This encodes CASRSDRGPSPLHF.